This T cell receptor (beta chain) emerged from a study of cytomegalovirus exposure and HLA in healthy donors. Germline loops: CDR1 SGHTA, CDR2 FQGNSA. The CDR3 totals 15 residues. The junction had 3 bases not matched to a gene; V was cut back by 4 bases and J by 3 bases. The donors were members of the roughly 130-subject validation cohort (separate from the approximately 670-subject first cohort). Points on this clone: The antigen remains unidentified.

Whole-study findings and limits: Across donors, most TCRs were seen rarely, yet some public ones were widespread. Among TCR beta chains, those listed as cytomegalovirus-associated numbered approximately 150.

The protocol was immunoSEQ multiplex PCR, while the TCRdb copy is restricted to in-frame clones and leaves out a portion. Found here are about 47,000 clones, 80% to 95% of them singletons; the top ten hold approximately 5.4%. J is TRBJ1-2 and V is TRBV7-2, with 12 nucleotides matching TRBD1. The receptor was derived from a man aged 18 to 30 in good health and CMV-seronegative. Source material: PBMCs. The CDR3 loop is CASSSGTGGYYGYTF. CDR3 nucleotides: TGTGCCAGCAGCTCCGGGACAGGGGGCTACTATGGCTACACCTTC. The full variable domain, completed using reference TRBV7-2 and TRBJ1-2, is GAGVSQSPSNKVTEKGKDVELRCDPISGHTALYWYRQSLGQGLEFLIYFQGNSAPDKSGLPSDRFSAERTGGSVSTLTIQRTQQEDSAVYLCASSSGTGGYYGYTFGSGTRLTVV.